This passage covers 24 T cell receptor beta chains from one sample sequenced in a study of cytomegalovirus exposure and HLA in healthy donors (dated by TCRdb to 2015 to 2018). Library preparation was by the immunoSEQ multiplex PCR assay. The multiplex PCR relied on a mix of 60 forward primers for TCR Vbeta segments and 13 reverse primers for TCR Jbeta segments. TCRdb holds this immuneACCESS table with in-frame rearrangements only. Some clones are missing; in checked studies, unresolved V genes explain under half, and the rest has no known cause. This sample lists over 100,000 clones; over 65% were detected once. Together, the top ten hold more than 1.5% of the sample. The material sequenced was PBMCs. The receptors derive from a man aged 35 to 55 in good health and CMV-seronegative.

V gene TRBV9 combines with J gene TRBJ2-5; 8 bases line up with TRBD2. The J segment lost 5 bases and the V segment lost 4 bases, leaving 10 bases of the junction unmatched. The germline CDR1 and CDR2 sequences are SGDLS and YYNGEE. The CDR3 runs to 15 residues. CDR3 amino acids: CASSTGGAEGETQYF. DNA for the CDR3: TGTGCCAGCAGCACCGGGGGGGCGGAGGGGGAGACCCAGTACTTC. Full variable domain (rest looked up from reference TRBV9 and TRBJ2-5): DSGVTQTPKHLITATGQRVTLRCSPRSGDLSVYWYQQSLDQGLQFLIQYYNGEERAKGNILERFSAQQFPDLHSELNLSSLELGDSALYFCASSTGGAEGETQYFGPGTRLLVL.

Only a few counts were recorded for this clone. The chain uses TRBV20-1 and TRBJ2-7; no reliable D call. The germline V gene encodes CDR1 DFQATT and CDR2 SNEGSKA (reference sequence). This CDR3 contains 11 residues. V was clipped by 3 bases and J by 2 bases, with 5 bases between them. CDR3 sequence: CSASQTYEQYF. CDR3 in DNA: TGCAGTGCTAGCCAGACCTACGAGCAGTACTTC.

The V gene is TRBV4-1, the J gene TRBJ1-1, with D maybe TRBD1 (5 bases). V shed 1 base and J shed 4 bases, with 10 bases lying between them. This CDR3 comprises 14 residues. The germline V gene has CDR1 MGHRA and CDR2 YSYEKL. Here the CDR3 reads CASSQVLGGTEAFF. CDR3 nucleotides: TGCGCCAGCAGCCAAGTGCTCGGGGGCACTGAAGCTTTCTTT.

This CDR3 reads CASSPRQENTEAFF. As DNA, the CDR3 is TGTGCCAGCAGCCCGAGACAGGAGAACACTGAAGCTTTCTTT. The chain couples TRBV7-9 to TRBJ1-1; possibly TRBD1 for D (6 bases). CDR1 and CDR2 from the germline V gene are SEHNR and FQNEAQ (reference sequence). The CDR3 loop spans 14 amino acids. V shed 5 bases and J shed 1 base, with 11 bases lying between them. The entire variable domain, with the rest obtained from reference TRBV7-9 and TRBJ1-1, is as follows: DTGVSQNPRHKITKRGQNVTFRCDPISEHNRLYWYRQTLGQGPEFLTYFQNEAQLEKSRLLSDRFSAERPKGSFSTLEIQRTEQGDSAMYLCASSPRQENTEAFFGQGTRLTVV.

For the CDR3, the DNA is TGTGCCAGCAGCTTTGGGGGGGCGCCCACTGAAGCTTTCTTT. It encodes CASSFGGAPTEAFF. The chain is built from TRBV11-3 and TRBJ1-1; TRBD1 is a possible D gene (6 bases). This CDR3 is built from 14 residues. Germline CDR1 and CDR2: SGHNT and YENEEA. Trimming pared 3 bases from V and 4 bases from J, leaving 12 bases between.

The V gene is TRBV19, the J gene TRBJ2-4; D possibly corresponds to TRBD1 (6 bases). The CDR3 covers 14 residues. Germline V gives CDR1 LNHDA, CDR2 SQIVND (reference sequence). V shed 5 bases and J shed 0 bases, with 8 bases lying between them. CDR3 amino acids: CASSSDRAKNIQYF. The CDR3 DNA follows: TGTGCCAGTAGTTCGGACAGAGCCAAAAACATTCAGTACTTC. Looking up the rest from reference TRBV19 and TRBJ2-4 gives the full variable domain: DGGITQSPKYLFRKEGQNVTLSCEQNLNHDAMYWYRQDPGQGLRLIYYSQIVNDFQKGDIAEGYSVSREKKESFPLTVTSAQKNPTAFYLCASSSDRAKNIQYFGAGTRLSVL.

Only a few counts were recorded for this clone. The chain joins TRBV2 to TRBJ2-1; D not resolved. The germline CDR1 and CDR2 sequences are SNHLY and FYNNEI. The CDR3 length is 10 residues. V dropped 8 bases and J dropped 9 bases, with 8 bases sitting between them. DNA for the CDR3: TGTGCCAGCCGAGGTTTTGAGCAGTTCTTC. Its protein is CASRGFEQFF.

The rearrangement joins TRBV29-1 to TRBJ2-7; 12 bases map to TRBD1. The V gene end was trimmed by 7 bases and the J gene end by 6 bases; junction bases not matched to a gene: 4. Germline V gene sequence: CDR1 SQVTM, CDR2 ANQGSEA. The CDR3 consists of 12 residues. The CDR3: CSAGQGASEQYF. The DNA for the CDR3 is TGCAGCGCGGGACAGGGGGCAAGCGAGCAGTACTTC.

The chain has TRBV28 and TRBJ1-1; possibly TRBD1 for D (5 bases). This CDR3 spans 14 amino acids. CDR1 is MDHEN and CDR2 is SYDVKM in the germline V gene. V shed 2 bases and J shed 4 bases, with 11 bases lying between them. The CDR3 region is CASSLRVGGTEAFF. The CDR3 bases are TGTGCCAGCAGTTTAAGGGTGGGGGGCACTGAAGCTTTCTTT.

The chain is built from TRBV11-2 and TRBJ1-4; TRBD1 might be the D (6 bases). The CDR3 length is 15 residues. Trimming removed 0 bases from V and 7 bases from J, with 12 bases in between. Germline CDR1 SGHAT, CDR2 FQNNGV. The DNA of the CDR3 is TGTGCCAGCAGCTTAGATCTTCAGGGGTTTGAAAAACTGTTTTTT. The encoded protein is CASSLDLQGFEKLFF.

The chain has TRBV19 and TRBJ2-1; D may be TRBD1 (6 bases). V lost 4 bases and J lost 5, with 12 bases in between. The length of the CDR3 is 14 residues. Germline V lookup: CDR1 LNHDA, CDR2 SQIVND (reference sequence). The CDR3 protein is CASSTRTDDNEQFF. In DNA, the CDR3 is TGTGCCAGTAGTACCCGGACAGACGACAATGAGCAGTTCTTC.

The chain couples TRBV7-4 to TRBJ2-1; possibly TRBD2 for D (5 bases). Germline assignment: CDR1 SGHVT and CDR2 SQSDAQ. The CDR3 is made up of 18 amino acids. V shed 0 bases and J shed 2 bases, with 17 bases lying between them. CDR3 sequence (DNA): TGTGCCAGCAGCTTAGCCCCCGGACTCTTTCTTCCCTACAATGAGCAGTTCTTC. Translated: CASSLAPGLFLPYNEQFF.

The genes are TRBV14 and TRBJ1-6, with D possibly TRBD1 on 5 matching bases. This CDR3 spans 16 amino acids. The V gene lost 0 bases and the J gene lost 5 bases, with 11 bases spanning the gap. CDR1 is SGHDN, CDR2 FVKESK, per germline. The CDR3 nucleotides are TGTGCCAGCAGCCAAGAGCGGGGCCATAATAATTCACCCCTCCACTTT. Translated: CASSQERGHNNSPLHF. Based on the CDR3 plus reference TRBV14 and TRBJ1-6, the full variable domain is EAGVTQFPSHSVIEKGQTVTLRCDPISGHDNLYWYRRVMGKEIKFLLHFVKESKQDESGMPNNRFLAERTGGTYSTLKVQPAELEDSGVYFCASSQERGHNNSPLHFGNGTRLTVT.

The rearrangement joins TRBV5-1 to TRBJ1-4; D is possibly TRBD1 (6 bases). Germline lookup yields CDR1 SGHRS and CDR2 YFSETQ. Trimming took off 0 bases at V and 10 bases at J, with 13 bases between the two ends. The CDR3 runs to 14 residues. CDR3 in amino acids: CASSLDRAPGKLFF. CDR3 sequence (DNA): TGCGCCAGCAGCTTGGACAGGGCGCCTGGAAAACTGTTTTTT.

J is TRBJ2-5 and V is TRBV7-3; the match to TRBD1 covers 9 bases. V lost 3 bases, J lost 5 bases, and 4 bases stayed unmatched. Germline V lookup: CDR1 SGHTA, CDR2 FQGTGA. The CDR3 extends over 14 amino acids. The CDR3 bases are TGTGCCAGCAGCTTGACAGGGGGGGAGGAGACCCAGTACTTC. Protein: CASSLTGGEETQYF.

This sequence joins TRBV27 and TRBJ2-3; TRBD1 matches at 10 bases. This CDR3 contains 17 residues. CDR1 and CDR2 (germline): MNHEY, SMNVEV (reference sequence). Trimming at V came to 4 bases and at J to 0 bases, leaving 7 bases not matched to a gene. CDR3 sequence reads: CASSSTGGAESTDTQYF. The CDR3, as DNA: TGTGCCAGCAGTTCGACAGGGGGCGCAGAAAGCACAGATACGCAGTATTTT.

This chain connects TRBV5-8 to TRBJ2-5; 7 bases agree with TRBD1. CDR3 length: 15 amino acids. Germline V gene sequence: CDR1 SGHTS, CDR2 YDEGEE. The J segment lost 5 bases and the V segment lost 5 bases, leaving 12 bases of the junction unmatched. The CDR3 nucleotides are TGTGCCAGCAGGACAGGGAACTCCCTTGTGGAGACCCAGTACTTC. This codes for CASRTGNSLVETQYF. Full variable domain (outside the CDR3, taken from reference TRBV5-8 and TRBJ2-5): EAGVTQSPTHLIKTRGQQATLRCSPISGHTSVYWYQQALGLGLQFLLWYDEGEERNRGNFPPRFSGRQFPNYSSELNVNALELEDSALYLCASRTGNSLVETQYFGPGTRLLVL.

The chain carries TRBV28 and TRBJ2-1; D may be TRBD1 (6 bases). Germline V CDR1 and CDR2: MDHEN, SYDVKM. V lost 5 bases and J lost 8, with 19 bases in between. This CDR3 is built from 15 residues. CDR3 amino acids: CASSVVGAGIYEQFF. The DNA of the CDR3 is TGTGCCAGCAGTGTCGTGGGGGCCGGGATCTATGAGCAGTTCTTC. The variable domain in full, with the rest retrieved from reference TRBV28 and TRBJ2-1, is DVKVTQSSRYLVKRTGEKVFLECVQDMDHENMFWYRQDPGLGLRLIYFSYDVKMKEKGDIPEGYSVSREKKERFSLILESASTNQTSMYLCASSVVGAGIYEQFFGPGTRLTVL.

The chain is built from TRBV27 and TRBJ1-2; D not resolved. Germline V gene data show CDR1 as MNHEY and CDR2 as SMNVEV (reference sequence). The CDR3 has 12 residues. V dropped 6 bases and J dropped 11 bases, with 16 bases sitting between them. The DNA for the CDR3 is TGTGCCAGCAGGGCCCCCCGATCTAGTTACACCTTC. This translates into CASRAPRSSYTF.

The chain links TRBV9 to TRBJ2-6; the D is unclear. In germline, CDR1 is SGDLS, CDR2 YYNGEE. There are 15 residues in the CDR3. V lost 2 bases to trimming and J lost 3 bases, with 9 bases between them. Written as DNA, the CDR3 is TGTGCCAGCAGCGTGCGAGCTTTTGGGGCCAACGTCCTGACTTTC. This encodes CASSVRAFGANVLTF. Together with reference TRBV9 and TRBJ2-6, the CDR3 gives the full variable domain: DSGVTQTPKHLITATGQRVTLRCSPRSGDLSVYWYQQSLDQGLQFLIQYYNGEERAKGNILERFSAQQFPDLHSELNLSSLELGDSALYFCASSVRAFGANVLTFGAGSRLTVL.

The rearrangement uses TRBV5-4 and TRBJ1-1, with 10 bases aligning to TRBD1. The germline V gene has CDR1 SGHNT and CDR2 YYREEE (reference sequence). The CDR3 contains 15 residues. Trimming took 2 bases from V and 3 from J; bases not matched to a gene: 4. This chain's CDR3 is CASSFGTGADTEAFF. The CDR3 nucleotides are TGTGCCAGCAGCTTTGGGACAGGGGCTGACACTGAAGCTTTCTTT.

Only a few counts were recorded for this clone. J is TRBJ1-1 and V is TRBV6-6; the D gene is possibly TRBD1 (6 bases). The CDR3 is 10 amino acids. Germline V lookup: CDR1 MNHNY, CDR2 SVGAGI (reference sequence). Trimming removed 6 bases at V and 7 bases at J, with 6 bases between. In DNA form, the CDR3 reads TGTGCCAGCAGGGACAGTGAAGCTTTCTTT. Residues: CASRDSEAFF.

This clone has more than one count but fewer than ten. The CDR3 here is CASSLARDYEQYF. The CDR3 DNA reads TGCGCCAGCAGCTTGGCCAGGGACTACGAGCAGTACTTC. This rearrangement joins TRBV5-1 to TRBJ2-7; maybe TRBD1 (5 bases). Germline CDR1 reads SGHRS; CDR2 reads YFSETQ. The germline V and J ends were trimmed by 0 bases and 3 bases, with 7 bases remaining between them. The CDR3 length is 13 residues.

This rearrangement joins TRBV5-1 to TRBJ1-1; TRBD1 matches 8 bases. Per the germline V gene, CDR1 is SGHRS and CDR2 is YFSETQ. CDR3 size: 13 residues. V was pared by 5 bases and J by 4 bases, with 4 bases of the junction left unmatched. CDR3 bases: TGCGCCAGCAGTTTTACAGGGGGCACTGAAGCTTTCTTT. Its protein is CASSFTGGTEAFF.